This passage covers 32 T cell receptor beta chains from one sample sequenced in a study of OX40 agonist ivuxolimab in advanced cancers. The method was immunoSEQ multiplex PCR; TCRdb's version includes in-frame clones alone and lacks a portion of them. This table holds 65,000 to 85,000 clones, 84% found once. The source was CD4+ or CD8+ T cells sorted from blood, collected in a trial of the OX40 agonist ivuxolimab. Every receptor here comes from an adult with an advanced solid tumor such as melanoma, head and neck, liver or kidney cancer.

The rearrangement uses TRBV18 and TRBJ1-4; TRBD1 is a possible D gene (6 bases). The CDR3 is made up of 14 amino acids. CDR1 is KGHSH, CDR2 LQKENI, per germline. The ends were cut back, 5 bases at V and 6 bases at J, with 13 bases in the middle. Here the CDR3 reads CASSFYGTHEKLFF. The CDR3, as DNA: TGTGCCAGCTCATTCTACGGGACACATGAAAAACTGTTTTTT.

The table lists this clone with a count of one. V usage is TRBV27 and J usage is TRBJ2-7; D remains ambiguous. The CDR3 loop spans 12 amino acids. Trimming took off 1 base at V and 5 bases at J, with 6 bases between the two ends. Per germline, CDR1 MNHEY and CDR2 SMNVEV (reference sequence). This CDR3 reads CASSLLGNEQYF. The CDR3 nucleotides are TGTGCCAGCAGTTTATTGGGAAACGAGCAGTACTTC.

There are a few counts of this clone. V usage is TRBV29-1 and J usage is TRBJ1-6, with 8 bases fitting TRBD1. The length of the CDR3 is 15 residues. From germline, CDR1 is SQVTM and CDR2 ANQGSEA. The V segment lost 6 bases and the J segment 5 bases; nucleotides outside the gene matches: 9. The CDR3 sequence: CSVRVSGGNNSPLHF. The CDR3 nucleotides read TGCAGCGTAAGGGTTTCAGGGGGCAATAATTCACCCCTCCACTTT. The full variable domain, with the rest looked up from reference TRBV29-1 and TRBJ1-6, is SAVISQKPSRDICQRGTSLTIQCQVDSQVTMMFWYRQQPGQSLTLIATANQGSEATYESGFVIDKFPISRPNLTFSTLTVSNMSPEDSSIYLCSVRVSGGNNSPLHFGNGTRLTVT.

The V gene is TRBV27, the J gene TRBJ2-7; D is ambiguous. CDR1 and CDR2 from the germline V gene are MNHEY and SMNVEV (reference sequence). V lost 2 bases and J lost 3, with 8 bases in between. CDR3 length: 13 residues. Here the CDR3 DNA reads TGTGCCAGCAGTTTAAGACGGAGCTACGAGCAGTACTTC. Translation gives CASSLRRSYEQYF.

This clone was counted once. The chain has TRBV30 and TRBJ2-3; no definite D call. The CDR3 consists of 14 residues. Germline values: CDR1 GTSNPN, CDR2 SVGIG (reference sequence). The V end was cut by 1 base, the J end by 0 bases, with 8 bases between. Written as DNA, the CDR3 is TGTGCCTGGAGTGGGGGTAGGAGCACAGATACGCAGTATTTT. Protein product: CAWSGGRSTDTQYF.

The chain employs TRBV7-9 and TRBJ1-2, with D uncertain. The CDR3 contains 15 residues. Germline V gives CDR1 SEHNR, CDR2 FQNEAQ (reference sequence). Trimming shortened V by 1 base and J by 2 bases, and 11 bases separated the two germline ends. CDR3 residues: CASSLGVEGNYGYTF. The CDR3 DNA is TGTGCCAGCAGCTTAGGGGTCGAAGGGAACTATGGCTACACCTTC.

V and J are TRBV7-3 and TRBJ2-7, with 10 bases aligning to TRBD1. Germline lookup yields CDR1 SGHTA and CDR2 FQGTGA. This CDR3 is 14 amino acids long. The junction had 5 bases not matched to a gene; V was cut back by 6 bases and J by 3 bases. This chain's CDR3 is CASSPGTGVYEQYF. In nucleotides, the CDR3 is TGTGCCAGCAGTCCTGGGACAGGGGTCTACGAGCAGTACTTC.

Concerning this clone itself: A much more abundant neighbour one base away suggests this may be a read error. This chain uses TRBV7-2 with TRBJ1-2, with no clear D. The V and J ends lost 6 bases and 0 bases respectively, with 5 bases between them. The CDR3 has 12 amino acids. Germline V gives CDR1 SGHTA, CDR2 FQGNSA. CDR3 in DNA: TGTGCCAGCAGTCCAGCTAACTATGGCTACACCTTC. This translates into CASSPANYGYTF.

The rearrangement links TRBV4-1 to TRBJ1-5; D is unclear. CDR3 length: 16 amino acids. V dropped 0 bases and J dropped 6 bases, with 15 bases sitting between them. Germline CDR1 reads MGHRA; CDR2 reads YSYEKL. DNA for the CDR3: TGCGCCAGCAGCCAAGATCCGTTTCAGGTGGGTCAGCCCCAGCATTTT. It encodes CASSQDPFQVGQPQHF.

The chain employs TRBV12-5 and TRBJ2-3; tentatively, D is TRBD2 (7 bases). Trimming left V 5 bases short and J 0 bases short, with 18 bases between. The CDR3 has 17 residues. Germline V gene sequence: CDR1 LGHNT, CDR2 FRNRAP. As DNA, the CDR3 is TGTGCTAGTGGTCCCGCGGCAGGGGAGGGTAGCACAGATACGCAGTATTTT. This encodes CASGPAAGEGSTDTQYF.

The rearrangement joins TRBV11-3 to TRBJ1-1; TRBD1 matches 7 bases. Germline V gives CDR1 SGHNT, CDR2 YENEEA. CDR3 length equals 15 residues. V gave up 5 bases and J gave up 1 base; unmatched junction bases: 7. CDR3 DNA sequence: TGTGCCAGCAGCCCTCGAAGGGGGCCGAACACTGAAGCTTTCTTT. Protein product: CASSPRRGPNTEAFF.

This chain's CDR3 is CASSLDSNQPQHF. The CDR3 bases are TGCGCCAGCAGCTTGGACAGCAATCAGCCCCAGCATTTT. The chain joins TRBV5-1 to TRBJ1-5; D is unclear. V lost 0 bases and J lost 1, with 2 bases in between. CDR1 SGHRS and CDR2 YFSETQ come from the germline V gene. The CDR3 runs 13 residues.

This clone was seen just once. The chain has TRBV4-3 and TRBJ2-1; TRBD1 is a possible D gene (5 bases). This CDR3 contains 18 residues. Trimming removed 2 bases from V and 1 base from J, with 18 bases in between. From germline, CDR1 is LGHNA and CDR2 YSLEER. CDR3: CASSQNWAQQGSYNEQFF. CDR3 nucleotides: TGCGCCAGCAGCCAAAATTGGGCGCAGCAGGGTTCCTACAATGAGCAGTTCTTC.

This clone showed up just once. The genes are TRBV7-2 and TRBJ1-2; no definite D call. Germline V gene lookup returns CDR1 SGHTA and CDR2 FQGNSA. V was clipped by 8 bases and J by 6 bases, with 16 bases between them. The CDR3 is 13 amino acids. The CDR3 nucleotides are TGTGCCAGCGGAAGGTGGCAGGCCCATGGCTACACCTTC. Translated, it gives CASGRWQAHGYTF.

This clone was detected once. The rearrangement joins TRBV11-3 to TRBJ2-7; weak D call: TRBD1 (6 bases). V lost 0 bases and J lost 5, with 14 bases in between. This CDR3 contains 15 residues. Germline loops: CDR1 SGHNT, CDR2 YENEEA. The CDR3 here is CASSLERGHEDEQYF. The CDR3 DNA reads as TGTGCCAGCAGCTTAGAACGGGGACACGAGGACGAGCAGTACTTC.

The gene calls are TRBV9 and TRBJ2-6; D unresolved. V shed 3 bases and J shed 4 bases, with 14 bases lying between them. CDR3 length: 16 amino acids. Germline V gene lookup returns CDR1 SGDLS and CDR2 YYNGEE. CDR3 coding DNA: TGTGCCAGCAGCGCCACTCTTGGCCCCGGGGCCAACGTCCTGACTTTC. Translated, it gives CASSATLGPGANVLTF.

The J gene is TRBJ1-1, the V gene TRBV19; possibly TRBD1 for D (6 bases). Germline lookup yields CDR1 LNHDA and CDR2 SQIVND (reference sequence). The length of the CDR3 is 15 residues. V was shortened by 7 bases and J by 3 bases, with 18 bases between the two germline ends. The CDR3 spells CASTRGGGLDTEAFF. CDR3 nucleotide sequence: TGTGCCAGTACCAGAGGGGGAGGATTGGACACTGAAGCTTTCTTT. Variable domain in full (rest from reference TRBV19 and TRBJ1-1): DGGITQSPKYLFRKEGQNVTLSCEQNLNHDAMYWYRQDPGQGLRLIYYSQIVNDFQKGDIAEGYSVSREKKESFPLTVTSAQKNPTAFYLCASTRGGGLDTEAFFGQGTRLTVV.

The rearrangement joins TRBV5-5 to TRBJ1-1; 7 nucleotides align to TRBD1. Germline-derived CDR1 and CDR2 are SGHKS and YYEKEE (reference sequence). With 8 bases clipped from V and 4 bases from J, the junction kept 5 bases outside the gene matches. CDR3 length: 12 amino acids. CDR3 residues: CASHRGPTEAFF. Written as DNA, the CDR3 is TGTGCCAGTCACAGGGGACCCACTGAAGCTTTCTTT.

This clone was seen a few times. The chain carries TRBV29-1 and TRBJ1-1; D may be TRBD1 (5 bases). This CDR3 has 14 amino acids. The V end was cut by 6 bases, the J end by 1 base, with 15 bases between. Germline lookup yields CDR1 SQVTM and CDR2 ANQGSEA. The CDR3 sequence is CSVSGYTSNTEAFF. Written as DNA, the CDR3 is TGCAGCGTCTCAGGGTACACGTCGAACACTGAAGCTTTCTTT.

The chain recombines TRBV28 with TRBJ1-5; D might be TRBD1 (5 bases). Trimming removed 5 bases from V and 9 bases from J, with 14 bases in between. The CDR3 spans 13 residues. Germline assignment: CDR1 MDHEN and CDR2 SYDVKM. Here the CDR3 reads CASSPSGPGPQHF. As DNA, the CDR3 is TGTGCCAGCAGTCCGTCAGGGCCCGGGCCCCAGCATTTT.

V and J are TRBV6-5 and TRBJ2-1; D is possibly TRBD1 (5 bases). V lost 2 bases, J lost 8 bases, and 19 bases lay in between. This CDR3 is 16 amino acids long. In germline, CDR1 is MNHEY, CDR2 SVGAGI. CDR3: CASSYVAGLSSHEQFF. In DNA form, the CDR3 reads TGTGCCAGCAGTTACGTCGCAGGGCTAAGTAGTCATGAGCAGTTCTTC.

The genes are TRBV13 and TRBJ1-1; TRBD1 agrees at 9 bases. Germline CDR1 is PRHDT and CDR2 is FYEKMQ (reference sequence). CDR3 length: 14 residues. Trimming took 8 bases from V and 4 from J; bases not matched to a gene: 8. The CDR3 spells CASGHGQGSTEAFF. DNA of the CDR3: TGTGCCAGCGGACACGGACAGGGGTCCACTGAAGCTTTCTTT.

The rearrangement joins TRBV18 to TRBJ1-3; TRBD1 matches at 8 bases. With V trimmed by 3 bases and J by 3 bases, 7 bases remained unmatched. Germline assignment: CDR1 KGHSH and CDR2 LQKENI. The CDR3 spans 16 residues. CDR3 sequence: CASSPAVDRDGNTIYF. The CDR3 DNA reads TGTGCCAGCTCACCGGCCGTGGACAGGGATGGAAACACCATATATTTT.

This clone appeared a few times. The rearrangement joins TRBV2 to TRBJ1-6, with D perhaps matching TRBD1 (6 bases). Germline V gene data show CDR1 as SNHLY and CDR2 as FYNNEI. Trimming removed 5 bases at V and 7 bases at J, with 12 bases between. This CDR3 region has 14 residues. The CDR3 DNA reads TGTGCCAGCAGTCTAACAGGGAAGAATTCACCCCTCCACTTT. Translated: CASSLTGKNSPLHF. Using reference TRBV2 and TRBJ1-6 for the parts outside the CDR3, the full variable domain is EPEVTQTPSHQVTQMGQEVILRCVPISNHLYFYWYRQILGQKVEFLVSFYNNEISEKSEIFDDQFSVERPDGSNFTLKIRSTKLEDSAMYFCASSLTGKNSPLHFGNGTRLTVT.

The chain carries TRBV7-3 and TRBJ2-5, with TRBD2 identical over 8 bases. The V and J ends lost 1 base and 5 bases, in that order; junction bases with no gene match: 9. The germline V gene encodes CDR1 SGHTA and CDR2 FQGTGA. The length of the CDR3 is 16 residues. CDR3 coding DNA: TGTGCCAGCAGCTTAAGTGGTAGCGGGGTGGGGGAGACCCAGTACTTC. Residues: CASSLSGSGVGETQYF.

The chain employs TRBV5-4 and TRBJ2-1, with D possibly being TRBD1 or TRBD2 (6 bases each). The germline V gene encodes CDR1 SGHNT and CDR2 YYREEE (reference sequence). Trimming pared 1 base from V and 7 bases from J, leaving 12 bases between. This CDR3 region has 14 residues. CDR3: CASSLKGGGNEQFF. CDR3 DNA sequence: TGTGCCAGCAGCTTGAAGGGGGGCGGGAATGAGCAGTTCTTC. Complete variable domain (other parts from reference TRBV5-4 and TRBJ2-1): ETGVTQSPTHLIKTRGQQVTLRCSSQSGHNTVSWYQQALGQGPQFIFQYYREEENGRGNFPPRFSGLQFPNYSSELNVNALELDDSALYLCASSLKGGGNEQFFGPGTRLTVL.

J is TRBJ2-1 and V is TRBV5-6, with 9 bases aligning to TRBD2. The germline gives CDR1 SGHDT, CDR2 YYEEEE. The CDR3 spans 13 residues. The J segment lost 6 bases and the V segment lost 2 bases, leaving 0 bases of the junction unmatched. CDR3: CASSLAGGNEQFF. As DNA, the CDR3 is TGTGCCAGCAGCTTAGCGGGAGGCAATGAGCAGTTCTTC.

The chain employs TRBV5-4 and TRBJ1-2; no definite D call. CDR3 length equals 16 residues. Germline lookup yields CDR1 SGHNT and CDR2 YYREEE (reference sequence). V dropped 0 bases and J dropped 6 bases, with 18 bases sitting between them. The CDR3 DNA is TGTGCCAGCAGCTTGGGGGGAAGAATGGGGTTGGATGGCTACACCTTC. Protein sequence: CASSLGGRMGLDGYTF.

The gene calls are TRBV5-6 and TRBJ2-3, with 9 bases identical to TRBD2. The trim removed 1 base at V and 4 bases at J, leaving 10 bases unmatched. CDR3 length equals 17 residues. Germline V gene sequence: CDR1 SGHDT, CDR2 YYEEEE. The CDR3 sequence: CASSLSWASGEADTQYF. In DNA form, the CDR3 reads TGTGCCAGCAGCTTGTCCTGGGCTAGCGGGGAGGCAGATACGCAGTATTTT.

The CDR3 DNA sequence: TGCGCCAGCAGCTTGGGACAGTCCAATGAGCAGTTCTTC. Its translation is CASSLGQSNEQFF. V gene TRBV5-1 combines with J gene TRBJ2-1; TRBD1 is a possible D gene (5 bases). The germline V and J ends were trimmed by 0 bases and 6 bases, with 7 bases remaining between them. CDR1 is SGHRS, CDR2 YFSETQ, per germline. The CDR3 totals 13 residues. The full variable domain, in which reference TRBV5-1 and TRBJ2-1 provide the parts outside the CDR3, is KAGVTQTPRYLIKTRGQQVTLSCSPISGHRSVSWYQQTPGQGLQFLFEYFSETQRNKGNFPGRFSGRQFSNSRSEMNVSTLELGDSALYLCASSLGQSNEQFFGPGTRLTVL.

V gene TRBV5-5 combines with J gene TRBJ1-1; D is possibly TRBD1 (6 bases). Germline CDR1 is SGHKS and CDR2 is YYEKEE (reference sequence). Trimming cost V 4 bases and J 0 bases, with 13 bases left between them. The length of the CDR3 is 15 residues. The CDR3 here is CASSVYRDLNTEAFF. CDR3 DNA: TGTGCCAGCAGCGTATACAGGGACTTGAACACTGAAGCTTTCTTT.

This chain links TRBV10-3 with TRBJ2-7; D may match TRBD1 or TRBD2 (5 bases each). The CDR3 contains 13 residues. Trimming stripped 2 bases from V and 10 bases from J, with 15 bases between. CDR1 and CDR2 (germline): ENHRY, SYGVKD. The CDR3 here is CAISEARGTEQYF. CDR3 DNA sequence: TGTGCCATCAGTGAGGCGAGGGGCACAGAACAGTACTTC.